The next 21 T cell receptor beta chains were all read from a single sample in a study of CD8 T cells in Susac syndrome. Reverse transcription of 0.5 to 1 ug RNA used random hexamers. Via MiXCR, TCRdb re-called the immunoSEQ multiplex PCR reads, giving one row per CDR3 protein. The sample consists of about 210,000 distinct CDR3 sequences, 95% of them appearing once. Sequencing used CD4+ T cells from PBMCs. The origin of the receptors is a human donor with multiple sclerosis.

As for this clonotype: One end of the junction fails to match germline, which may point to a read error. The chain employs TRBV4-1 and TRBJ2-5, with 10 bases identical to TRBD1. Per germline, CDR1 MGHRA and CDR2 YSYEKL. The CDR3 has 15 residues. The CDR3 spells CATSDSGTGAETQYF. The CDR3 coding sequence is TGCGCCACCAGCGACTCCGGGACAGGGGCAGAGACCCAGTACTTC.

This chain joins TRBV30 and TRBJ2-3; no firm D call. The CDR3 runs 13 residues. CDR1 and CDR2 from the germline V gene are GTSNPN and SVGIG (reference sequence). V was shortened by 2 bases and J by 4 bases, with 10 bases between the two germline ends. The CDR3 DNA follows: TGTGCCTGGAGTCCCCACGGTCCAGATACGCAGTATTTT. Amino acids: CAWSPHGPDTQYF.

The chain's CDR3 is CASSDLVLETQYF. The DNA of the CDR3 is TGTGCCAGCAGTGACTTGGTCTTAGAGACCCAGTACTTC. The J gene is TRBJ2-5, the V gene TRBV25-1; D not certain. Deletions cut 3 bases from V and 4 bases from J, with 9 bases between. There are 13 residues in the CDR3. CDR1 and CDR2 from the germline V gene are MGHDK and SYGVNS.

The chain carries TRBV12-3 or TRBV12-4 and TRBJ2-1, with D hard to call. This CDR3 region has 11 residues. Trimming stripped 8 bases from V and 3 bases from J, with 5 bases between. The CDR3 DNA reads as TGTGCCAGCCAGAACTACAATGAGCAGTTCTTC. Amino acids: CASQNYNEQFF.

This clonotype was detected only once. This chain uses TRBV9 with TRBJ1-4, with 11 bases that match TRBD1. This CDR3 is 14 amino acids long. V shed 0 bases and J 10 bases; nucleotides not matched to a gene: 2. Germline assignment: CDR1 SGDLS and CDR2 YYNGEE. The DNA of the CDR3 is TGTGCCAGCAGCGTAGGGACAGGGGGCGGAAAACTGTTTTTT. Encoded protein: CASSVGTGGGKLFF.

The gene calls are TRBV20-1 and TRBJ2-1; D is perhaps TRBD2 (5 bases). The germline V gene has CDR1 DFQATT and CDR2 SNEGSKA (reference sequence). The V gene lost 6 bases and the J gene lost 6 bases, with 12 bases spanning the gap. The CDR3 has 12 amino acids. As DNA, the CDR3 is TGCAGTGCCAAGAGGGCCCTCAATGAGCAGTTCTTC. Residues: CSAKRALNEQFF.

The V call is TRBV29-1, the J call TRBJ2-7; 12 nucleotides line up with TRBD1. The CDR3 totals 13 residues. Germline V lookup: CDR1 SQVTM, CDR2 ANQGSEA. Losses at the gene ends were 7 bases for V and 5 bases for J; bases not matched to a gene: 6. CDR3 sequence: CSAGTGGRNEQYF. The DNA of the CDR3 is TGCAGCGCTGGGACAGGGGGCCGGAACGAGCAGTACTTC.

The rearrangement uses TRBV29-1 and TRBJ2-1; no definite D call. The V gene lost 1 base and the J gene lost 4 bases, with 8 bases spanning the gap. The CDR3 covers 13 residues. Germline-derived CDR1 and CDR2 are SQVTM and ANQGSEA. DNA of the CDR3: TGCAGCGTTGAAGCCATGGCTTACAATGAGCAGTTCTTC. This gives the protein CSVEAMAYNEQFF.

This chain connects TRBV5-4 to TRBJ1-2; D uncertain. Germline V gene lookup returns CDR1 SGHNT and CDR2 YYREEE (reference sequence). The CDR3 consists of 13 residues. Trimming stripped 3 bases from V and 3 bases from J, with 9 bases between. CDR3 amino acids: CASSSERDYGYTF. DNA for the CDR3: TGTGCCAGCAGCTCCGAAAGGGACTATGGCTACACCTTC.

This clonotype appeared once. The chain couples TRBV3-1 to TRBJ1-2; TRBD1 agrees at 7 bases. The CDR3 loop spans 14 amino acids. V was pared by 1 base and J by 6 bases, with 5 bases of the junction left unmatched. Germline CDR1 and CDR2: LGHDT and YNNKEL (reference sequence). This CDR3 is CASSQVAGGNGYTF. CDR3 DNA: TGTGCCAGCAGCCAAGTAGCAGGGGGAAATGGCTACACCTTC.

J is TRBJ1-6 and V is TRBV2, with D possibly matching TRBD1 (6 bases). CDR1 is SNHLY and CDR2 is FYNNEI in the germline V gene. The CDR3 totals 15 residues. V gave up 7 bases and J gave up 4 bases, with 14 bases separating them. The CDR3 protein is CASKAGDTYNSPLHF. The CDR3 DNA reads TGTGCCAGCAAGGCTGGGGACACATATAATTCACCCCTCCACTTT.

V gene TRBV20-1 combines with J gene TRBJ2-7; possibly TRBD2 for D (5 bases). The CDR3 has 18 amino acids. Trimming took off 0 bases at V and 7 bases at J, with 28 bases between the two ends. Germline V gives CDR1 DFQATT, CDR2 SNEGSKA (reference sequence). Written as DNA, the CDR3 is TGCAGTGCTAGAGATTTAAGGCAGTGGAGCGGCCCAACGGGAGAGCAGTACTTC. It codes for CSARDLRQWSGPTGEQYF.

The genes are TRBV30 and TRBJ1-1, with D uncertain. The CDR3 runs 13 residues. V was trimmed by 0 bases and J by 1 base, leaving 6 bases between them. From germline, CDR1 is GTSNPN and CDR2 SVGIG (reference sequence). The CDR3, as DNA: TGTGCCTGGAGTGTAATGAGGAACACTGAAGCTTTCTTT. This sequence encodes CAWSVMRNTEAFF.

The chain is built from TRBV15 and TRBJ2-2; 7 bases are a match to TRBD1. After removal of 3 bases from V and 2 bases from J, the junction contained 3 bases not matched to a gene. CDR3 length: 15 amino acids. Germline V gene lookup returns CDR1 LNHNV and CDR2 YYDKDF (reference sequence). The CDR3: CATSRGDRNTGELFF. CDR3 nucleotide sequence: TGTGCCACCAGCAGGGGGGACAGAAACACCGGGGAGCTGTTTTTT.

The V gene is TRBV20-1, the J gene TRBJ1-5, with 9 bases aligning to TRBD1. V shed 6 bases and J 1 base; nucleotides not matched to a gene: 16. Germline values: CDR1 DFQATT, CDR2 SNEGSKA (reference sequence). This CDR3 has 18 residues. CDR3 in DNA: TGCAGTGCAAGCCCCCGGACAGGGGCGGTGAGAAGCAATCAGCCCCAGCATTTT. Translating it yields CSASPRTGAVRSNQPQHF.

The chain combines TRBV18 with TRBJ1-1; D remains unclear. V was clipped by 3 bases and J by 7 bases, with 15 bases between them. Germline loops: CDR1 KGHSH, CDR2 LQKENI. This CDR3 region has 14 residues. CDR3 region: CASSPGAVGLEAFF. The CDR3 region has the DNA TGTGCCAGCTCACCCGGAGCGGTGGGCCTTGAAGCTTTCTTT.

The chain joins TRBV20-1 to TRBJ2-1; TRBD2 matches 9 bases. CDR1 DFQATT and CDR2 SNEGSKA come from the germline V gene (reference sequence). The CDR3 is made up of 15 amino acids. V shed 6 bases and J 4 bases; nucleotides not matched to a gene: 10. The CDR3 protein is CSAMGGLAGYNEQFF. CDR3 in DNA: TGCAGTGCAATGGGTGGCCTAGCGGGATACAATGAGCAGTTCTTC.

J is TRBJ1-5 and V is TRBV20-1; a weak D match, TRBD1 (6 bases). V was pared by 3 bases and J by 7 bases, with 19 bases between. CDR3 size: 15 residues. Germline V gives CDR1 DFQATT, CDR2 SNEGSKA (reference sequence). The CDR3 region has the DNA TGCAGTGCTAGCTCCGGGACAACCGTTCGCCAGCCCCAGCATTTT. Translating gives CSASSGTTVRQPQHF.

The J gene is TRBJ1-1, the V gene TRBV20-1; D is uncertain. Germline values: CDR1 DFQATT, CDR2 SNEGSKA (reference sequence). The CDR3 runs 12 residues. The V and J ends lost 6 bases and 1 base respectively, with 9 bases between them. The CDR3 nucleotides are TGCAGTGCAGCGAGGGCGAACACTGAAGCTTTCTTT. This sequence encodes CSAARANTEAFF.

The chain recombines TRBV2 with TRBJ2-5, with 10 bases fitting TRBD2. The CDR3 is made up of 13 amino acids. Unmatched junction bases numbered 5, after V lost 8 bases and J lost 5 bases. Germline assignment: CDR1 SNHLY and CDR2 FYNNEI. The CDR3 loop reads CASGGLALETQYF. The CDR3 DNA is TGTGCCAGCGGGGGACTAGCGTTGGAGACCCAGTACTTC. Supplemented by reference TRBV2 and TRBJ2-5, the full variable domain reads EPEVTQTPSHQVTQMGQEVILRCVPISNHLYFYWYRQILGQKVEFLVSFYNNEISEKSEIFDDQFSVERPDGSNFTLKIRSTKLEDSAMYFCASGGLALETQYFGPGTRLLVL.

This chain links TRBV2 with TRBJ2-1; the D is unclear. This CDR3 has 16 amino acids. Germline assignment: CDR1 SNHLY and CDR2 FYNNEI. Trimming took 1 base from V and 11 from J, leaving 21 bases between them. CDR3 protein: CASSEDTNKALFKQFF. In nucleotides, the CDR3 is TGTGCCAGCAGTGAAGATACCAACAAAGCCCTTTTTAAGCAGTTCTTC.